This T cell receptor (beta chain) stems from a study of T cell responses to AZD1222 COVID-19 vaccine. For this clone: The target antigen is unknown.

Method: immunoSEQ multiplex PCR; TCRdb's copy keeps in-frame clones and lacks some. The sample yields 100,000 to 120,000 clones, just under 95% seen once. The CDR3 spans 14 residues. Trimming removed 0 bases at V and 0 bases at J, with 3 bases between. The germline V gene has CDR1 PRHDT and CDR2 FYEKMQ (reference sequence). Study-wide results and limits: The peak T cell response came first, and repertoires were sampled only after it.

This receptor was identified in an adult who received the AZD1222 COVID-19 vaccine. This specimen was peripheral blood, taken 28 days after the second AZD1222 dose. This chain uses TRBV13 with TRBJ1-3; no clear D. CDR3 in amino acids: CASSLGGSGNTIYF. In DNA form, the CDR3 reads TGTGCCAGCAGCTTAGGAGGCTCTGGAAACACCATATATTTT. The full variable domain, rest sourced from reference TRBV13 and TRBJ1-3, is AAGVIQSPRHLIKEKRETATLKCYPIPRHDTVYWYQQGPGQDPQFLISFYEKMQSDKGSIPDRFSAQQFSDYHSELNMSSLELGDSALYFCASSLGGSGNTIYFGEGSWLTVV.